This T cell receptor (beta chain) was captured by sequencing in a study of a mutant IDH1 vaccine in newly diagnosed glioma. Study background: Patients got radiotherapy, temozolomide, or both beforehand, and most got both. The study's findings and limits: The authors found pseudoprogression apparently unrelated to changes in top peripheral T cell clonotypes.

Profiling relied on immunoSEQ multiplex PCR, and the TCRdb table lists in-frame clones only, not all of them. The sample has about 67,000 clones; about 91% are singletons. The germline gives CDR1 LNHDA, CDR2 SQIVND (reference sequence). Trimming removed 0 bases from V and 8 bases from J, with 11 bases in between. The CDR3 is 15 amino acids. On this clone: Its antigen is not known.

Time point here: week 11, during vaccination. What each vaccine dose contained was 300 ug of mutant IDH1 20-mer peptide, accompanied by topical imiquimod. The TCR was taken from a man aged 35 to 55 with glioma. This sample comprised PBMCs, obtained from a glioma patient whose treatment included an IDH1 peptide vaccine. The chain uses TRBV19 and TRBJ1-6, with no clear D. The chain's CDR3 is CASSIDYSRHSPLHF. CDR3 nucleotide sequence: TGTGCCAGTAGTATAGATTACAGCCGGCATTCACCCCTCCACTTT.